Listed here is a single TCR beta chain. Its antigen is currently unknown. Despite likely unrecorded immune exposures, the donors were nominally healthy at the time of sampling. This sample is drawn from a study of cytomegalovirus exposure and HLA in healthy donors. With 5 bases removed from V and 2 bases from J, the gap between germline ends came to 19 bases. CDR3 length equals 17 residues. In germline, CDR1 is SGHAT, CDR2 FQNNGV. Findings and limits, study-wide: For most TCR sequences rarity was the rule, although some public TCRs occurred in many donors.

The PCR made use of 60 Vbeta and 13 Jbeta primers. The protocol was immunoSEQ multiplex PCR, while the TCRdb copy is restricted to in-frame clones and leaves out a portion. The sample totals about 84,000 clones; its top ten clones hold approximately 0.63%. The chain joins TRBV11-2 to TRBJ2-1; D might be TRBD2 (5 bases). The sequencing input was PBMCs. The receptor was derived from a man in his fifties in good health and CMV-seronegative. The CDR3, as DNA: TGTGCCAGCAGCACCCGACCCGCGGGCGTGACCTACAATGAGCAGTTCTTC. This gives the protein CASSTRPAGVTYNEQFF.